The rows below give T cell receptor beta chains drawn from one sample of a study of control samples from healthy donors and cancer patients. TCRdb keeps only in-frame clones here, not all; method: immunoSEQ multiplex PCR. The sample consists of 25,000 to 30,000 clones, about 82% of them appearing once. The specimen was PBMCs. The source of these receptors is a woman aged 55-75 years with head and neck cancer. CDR3s include the opening cysteine and the closing phenylalanine or tryptophan. Each record gives: D gene, V gene, J gene, clone size, CDR3 protein, CDR3 DNA. A D gene is named only where the DNA matches it firmly. Only part of the rows carry a size: once, few, many, or a class if the clone is expanded.

D gene: TRBD1
V gene: TRBV3-1/TRBV3-2
J gene: TRBJ1-3
clone size: -
CDR3 protein: CASSQDGLGQGEGNTIYF
CDR3 DNA: TGTGCCAGCAGCCAAGACGGGTTGGGACAGGGGGAAGGAAACACCATATATTTT

D gene: -
V gene: TRBV24-1
J gene: TRBJ2-2
clone size: -
CDR3 protein: CATSAWGSGELFF
CDR3 DNA: TGTGCCACCAGTGCCTGGGGGTCCGGGGAGCTGTTTTTT

D gene: -
V gene: TRBV18
J gene: TRBJ2-1
clone size: -
CDR3 protein: CASSNREAREFNNEQFF
CDR3 DNA: TGTGCCAGCTCAAACAGGGAAGCGCGGGAGTTTAACAATGAGCAGTTCTTC

D gene: -
V gene: TRBV9
J gene: TRBJ1-6
clone size: -
CDR3 protein: CASSVAGTQNSPLHF
CDR3 DNA: TGTGCCAGCAGCGTAGCCGGGACTCAAAATTCACCCCTCCACTTT

D gene: TRBD1
V gene: TRBV2
J gene: TRBJ2-5
clone size: -
CDR3 protein: CASSVGGRGFGETQYF
CDR3 DNA: TGTGCCAGCAGTGTAGGTGGCAGGGGGTTTGGAGAGACCCAGTACTTC

D gene: -
V gene: TRBV19
J gene: TRBJ2-2
clone size: -
CDR3 protein: CASSLLPGDIWTGELFF
CDR3 DNA: TGTGCCAGTAGTTTGCTCCCCGGGGACATTTGGACCGGGGAGCTGTTTTTT

D gene: -
V gene: TRBV6-5
J gene: TRBJ1-6
clone size: -
CDR3 protein: CASSYSVNSPLHF
CDR3 DNA: TGTGCCAGCAGTTACTCGGTGAATTCACCCCTCCACTTT

D gene: -
V gene: TRBV6-4
J gene: TRBJ1-4
clone size: -
CDR3 protein: CASSHATNNEKLFF
CDR3 DNA: TGTGCCAGCAGTCACGCGACAAACAATGAAAAACTGTTTTTT

D gene: -
V gene: TRBV5-3
J gene: TRBJ1-1
clone size: -
CDR3 protein: CARSLGSGGLGTEAFF
CDR3 DNA: TGTGCCAGAAGCTTGGGTAGTGGGGGGCTGGGAACTGAAGCTTTCTTT

D gene: TRBD1
V gene: TRBV9
J gene: TRBJ1-2
clone size: -
CDR3 protein: CASSMPGQGRFGYTF
CDR3 DNA: TGTGCCAGCAGCATGCCGGGACAGGGACGTTTTGGCTACACCTTC

D gene: -
V gene: TRBV15
J gene: TRBJ2-1
clone size: -
CDR3 protein: CATSRGGVRSYNEQFF
CDR3 DNA: TGTGCCACCAGCAGGGGGGGAGTAAGGTCCTACAATGAGCAGTTCTTC

D gene: -
V gene: TRBV6-5
J gene: TRBJ1-1
clone size: -
CDR3 protein: CASSYRDRISEAFF
CDR3 DNA: TGTGCCAGCAGTTACCGCGACAGAATATCAGAAGCTTTCTTT

D gene: TRBD2
V gene: TRBV7-9
J gene: TRBJ2-1
clone size: few
CDR3 protein: CASSFSGSSYNEQFF
CDR3 DNA: TGTGCCAGCAGCTTTAGCGGGAGCTCCTACAATGAGCAGTTCTTC

D gene: -
V gene: TRBV30
J gene: TRBJ2-7
clone size: -
CDR3 protein: CAWSVGSQGEQYF
CDR3 DNA: TGTGCCTGGAGTGTAGGCTCCCAAGGCGAGCAGTACTTC

D gene: -
V gene: TRBV7-6
J gene: TRBJ1-4
clone size: -
CDR3 protein: CAVGVGNEKLFF
CDR3 DNA: TGTGCCGTCGGAGTTGGGAATGAAAAACTGTTTTTT

D gene: -
V gene: TRBV10-2
J gene: TRBJ1-5
clone size: few
CDR3 protein: CASSDNDRGKPQHF
CDR3 DNA: TGCGCCAGCAGTGATAATGACAGAGGGAAGCCCCAGCATTTT

D gene: TRBD1
V gene: TRBV23-1
J gene: TRBJ1-4
clone size: -
CDR3 protein: CASSQPGQGALTGNRTVF
CDR3 DNA: TGCGCCAGCAGTCAGCCGGGACAGGGGGCGTTAACGGGGAATAGAACTGTTTTT

D gene: TRBD1
V gene: TRBV18
J gene: TRBJ1-2
clone size: -
CDR3 protein: CASSPGQDNYGYTF
CDR3 DNA: TGTGCCAGCTCACCGGGACAGGATAACTATGGCTACACCTTC

D gene: -
V gene: TRBV3-1/TRBV3-2
J gene: TRBJ1-1
clone size: -
CDR3 protein: CASSLRRSAGVLF
CDR3 DNA: TGTGCCAGCAGCCTTAGACGATCGGCAGGGGTGCTCTTT

D gene: -
V gene: TRBV10-3
J gene: TRBJ2-1
clone size: once
CDR3 protein: CAISSEFYANEQFF
CDR3 DNA: TGTGCCATCAGTAGTGAGTTTTACGCCAATGAGCAGTTCTTC

D gene: -
V gene: TRBV3-1/TRBV3-2
J gene: TRBJ1-6
clone size: -
CDR3 protein: CARYRGSYNSPLHF
CDR3 DNA: TGTGCCCGCTATAGGGGCTCCTATAATTCACCCCTCCACTTT

D gene: TRBD2
V gene: TRBV5-1
J gene: TRBJ2-2
clone size: -
CDR3 protein: CASSLASGAGELFF
CDR3 DNA: TGCGCCAGCAGCTTGGCTAGCGGGGCCGGGGAGCTGTTTTTT

D gene: TRBD1
V gene: TRBV19
J gene: TRBJ1-1
clone size: once
CDR3 protein: CASSIARTGLNTEAFF
CDR3 DNA: TGTGCCAGTAGTATAGCGAGGACAGGTCTGAACACTGAAGCTTTCTTT

D gene: TRBD1
V gene: TRBV5-4
J gene: TRBJ1-2
clone size: -
CDR3 protein: CASSRQGSRYGYTF
CDR3 DNA: TGTGCCAGCAGCCGACAGGGGTCTCGCTATGGCTACACCTTC

D gene: -
V gene: TRBV7-2
J gene: TRBJ2-1
clone size: -
CDR3 protein: CASSLENHRISNEQFF
CDR3 DNA: TGTGCCAGCAGCTTAGAAAACCATCGGATTAGCAATGAGCAGTTCTTC

D gene: -
V gene: TRBV6-1
J gene: TRBJ1-2
clone size: -
CDR3 protein: CASSGTSSTSNYGYTF
CDR3 DNA: TGTGCCAGCAGTGGGACAAGTTCCACCTCTAACTATGGCTACACCTTC

D gene: TRBD1
V gene: TRBV9
J gene: TRBJ1-2
clone size: once
CDR3 protein: CASSATGQGASGYTF
CDR3 DNA: TGTGCCAGCAGCGCAACGGGACAGGGGGCTAGTGGCTACACCTTC

D gene: -
V gene: TRBV7-2
J gene: TRBJ1-5
clone size: -
CDR3 protein: CASSSTGYYSNQPQHF
CDR3 DNA: TGTGCCAGCAGCTCCACGGGGTACTATAGCAATCAGCCCCAGCATTTT

D gene: -
V gene: TRBV3-1/TRBV3-2
J gene: TRBJ2-5
clone size: -
CDR3 protein: CASSLGGGPYQETQYF
CDR3 DNA: TGTGCCAGCAGTCTAGGCGGGGGCCCGTACCAAGAGACCCAGTACTTC

D gene: TRBD2
V gene: TRBV5-4
J gene: TRBJ2-2
clone size: once
CDR3 protein: CASSLMLAGGNTGELFF
CDR3 DNA: TGTGCCAGCAGCTTGATGCTAGCGGGAGGGAACACCGGGGAGCTGTTTTTT

D gene: TRBD1
V gene: TRBV2
J gene: TRBJ1-6
clone size: once
CDR3 protein: CASSSDRGNSPLHF
CDR3 DNA: TGTGCCAGCAGTAGTGACAGGGGAAATTCACCCCTCCACTTT

D gene: -
V gene: TRBV4-3
J gene: TRBJ2-1
clone size: few
CDR3 protein: CASSQAVWAGIYNEQFF
CDR3 DNA: TGCGCCAGCAGCCAAGCGGTATGGGCGGGAATTTACAATGAGCAGTTCTTC

D gene: -
V gene: TRBV15
J gene: TRBJ2-7
clone size: -
CDR3 protein: CATSQGEMGQGNYEQYF
CDR3 DNA: TGTGCCACCAGCCAGGGTGAGATGGGCCAGGGGAATTACGAGCAGTACTTC

D gene: TRBD1
V gene: TRBV27
J gene: TRBJ1-1
clone size: -
CDR3 protein: CASSRGQGNTEAFF
CDR3 DNA: TGTGCCAGCAGCCGAGGACAGGGGAACACTGAAGCTTTCTTT

D gene: TRBD2
V gene: TRBV4-2
J gene: TRBJ2-3
clone size: few
CDR3 protein: CASSQGLAGGPPTDTQYF
CDR3 DNA: TGTGCCAGCAGCCAAGGACTAGCGGGAGGGCCACCCACAGATACGCAGTATTTT

D gene: TRBD1
V gene: TRBV7-9
J gene: TRBJ1-4
clone size: -
CDR3 protein: CASSKGQDAEKLFF
CDR3 DNA: TGTGCCAGCAGCAAGGGACAGGATGCGGAAAAACTGTTTTTT

D gene: -
V gene: TRBV29-1
J gene: TRBJ2-7
clone size: -
CDR3 protein: CSVGVGAYEQYF
CDR3 DNA: TGCAGCGTTGGTGTTGGGGCCTACGAGCAGTACTTC

D gene: -
V gene: TRBV5-4
J gene: TRBJ2-2
clone size: -
CDR3 protein: CASSRPQSNTGELFF
CDR3 DNA: TGTGCCAGCAGCCGCCCGCAATCCAACACCGGGGAGCTGTTTTTT

D gene: -
V gene: TRBV2
J gene: TRBJ1-6
clone size: few
CDR3 protein: CASSGGRNSPLHF
CDR3 DNA: TGTGCCAGCAGTGGGGGTCGTAATTCACCCCTCCACTTT

D gene: -
V gene: TRBV7-8
J gene: TRBJ2-7
clone size: -
CDR3 protein: CASSLTQGPRSYEQYF
CDR3 DNA: TGTGCCAGCAGCTTGACCCAGGGACCTAGGTCCTACGAGCAGTACTTC

D gene: -
V gene: TRBV29-1
J gene: TRBJ2-5
clone size: -
CDR3 protein: CSVGGGGETQYF
CDR3 DNA: TGCAGCGTTGGGGGAGGGGGCGAGACCCAGTACTTC

D gene: -
V gene: TRBV6-4
J gene: TRBJ1-5
clone size: -
CDR3 protein: CASSDWGGDKSNQPQHF
CDR3 DNA: TGTGCCAGCAGTGACTGGGGGGGGGACAAGAGCAATCAGCCCCAGCATTTT

D gene: TRBD2
V gene: TRBV7-2
J gene: TRBJ2-7
clone size: -
CDR3 protein: CASSSSGGRTYEQYF
CDR3 DNA: TGTGCCAGCAGCAGCTCGGGCGGGAGGACCTACGAGCAGTACTTC

D gene: -
V gene: TRBV7-2
J gene: TRBJ2-5
clone size: -
CDR3 protein: CASSSKTGNQETQYF
CDR3 DNA: TGTGCCAGCAGCTCAAAGACAGGAAACCAAGAGACCCAGTACTTC

D gene: TRBD2
V gene: TRBV5-8
J gene: TRBJ2-3
clone size: -
CDR3 protein: CASSLEGTNTDTQYF
CDR3 DNA: TGTGCCAGCAGCTTAGAGGGGACTAATACAGATACGCAGTATTTT

D gene: -
V gene: TRBV2
J gene: TRBJ2-3
clone size: -
CDR3 protein: CASSPDPDDTQYF
CDR3 DNA: TGTGCCAGCAGCCCGGACCCCGACGATACGCAGTATTTT

D gene: TRBD2
V gene: TRBV24-1
J gene: TRBJ2-1
clone size: -
CDR3 protein: CATSDNNGLAGGLTNEQFF
CDR3 DNA: TGTGCCACCAGTGATAATAACGGGCTAGCGGGGGGCCTCACCAATGAGCAGTTCTTC

D gene: -
V gene: TRBV5-4
J gene: TRBJ2-4
clone size: -
CDR3 protein: CASSSSRADGNIQYF
CDR3 DNA: TGTGCCAGCAGCTCATCTAGGGCGGACGGAAACATTCAGTACTTC

D gene: -
V gene: TRBV7-8
J gene: TRBJ2-1
clone size: once
CDR3 protein: CASSLDGSYNEQFF
CDR3 DNA: TGTGCCAGCAGCTTAGACGGGAGTTATAATGAGCAGTTCTTC

D gene: -
V gene: TRBV4-2
J gene: TRBJ1-4
clone size: -
CDR3 protein: CASSHWGEKLFF
CDR3 DNA: TGTGCCAGCAGCCATTGGGGTGAAAAACTGTTTTTT

D gene: -
V gene: TRBV9
J gene: TRBJ1-1
clone size: -
CDR3 protein: CASSQGRGNTEAFF
CDR3 DNA: TGTGCCAGCAGTCAAGGCAGGGGGAACACTGAAGCTTTCTTT

D gene: TRBD1
V gene: TRBV6-5
J gene: TRBJ2-1
clone size: -
CDR3 protein: CASGDRDNEQFF
CDR3 DNA: TGTGCCAGCGGAGACAGGGACAATGAGCAGTTCTTC

D gene: -
V gene: TRBV5-1
J gene: TRBJ2-3
clone size: -
CDR3 protein: CASSLRVDRTDTQYF
CDR3 DNA: TGCGCCAGCAGCCTCAGGGTGGATCGGACAGATACGCAGTATTTT

D gene: TRBD1
V gene: TRBV19
J gene: TRBJ1-1
clone size: -
CDR3 protein: CASKRGTRDRTGNTEAFF
CDR3 DNA: TGTGCCAGTAAGAGGGGGACGCGGGACAGAACAGGGAACACTGAAGCTTTCTTT

D gene: TRBD1
V gene: TRBV9
J gene: TRBJ2-7
clone size: -
CDR3 protein: CASSVGTVHEQYF
CDR3 DNA: TGTGCCAGCAGCGTCGGGACAGTCCACGAGCAGTACTTC